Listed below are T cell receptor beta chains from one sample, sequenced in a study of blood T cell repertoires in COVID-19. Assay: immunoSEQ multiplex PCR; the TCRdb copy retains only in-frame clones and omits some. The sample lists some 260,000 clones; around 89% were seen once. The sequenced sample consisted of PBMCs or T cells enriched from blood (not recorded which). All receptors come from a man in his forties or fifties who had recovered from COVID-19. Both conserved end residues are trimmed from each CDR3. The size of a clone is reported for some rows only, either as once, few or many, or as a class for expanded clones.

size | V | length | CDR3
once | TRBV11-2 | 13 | ASSRLFSGANVLT
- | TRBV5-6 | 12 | ASSLGQAHYGYT
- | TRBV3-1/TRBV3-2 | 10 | ASSQAEETQY
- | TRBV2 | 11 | ASALTGDQPQH
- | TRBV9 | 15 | ASSVGGGGAGTGELF
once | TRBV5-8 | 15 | ASSFSGHRGGTGELF
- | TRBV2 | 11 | ASSDNSNQPQH
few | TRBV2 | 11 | ASSWGHTGELF
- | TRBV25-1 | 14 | ASSKPQDRGKETQY
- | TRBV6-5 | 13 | ASSQDRGPGNTIY
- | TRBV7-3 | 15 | ASSLRGDRASIPEAF
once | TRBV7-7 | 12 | ASSQTGFTDTQY
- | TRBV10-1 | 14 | ASSDFFRGPTDTQY
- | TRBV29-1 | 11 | SVSLQGGEKLF
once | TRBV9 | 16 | ASGENIEAGSYQETQY
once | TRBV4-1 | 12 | ASSQVEGPYEQF
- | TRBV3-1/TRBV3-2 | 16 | ASSQDLWQGDSNQPQH
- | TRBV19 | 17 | ASSGKRGDGGWGPYGYT
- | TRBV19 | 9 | ASTFYNEQF
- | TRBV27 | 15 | ASSSRWTGEIGNTQY
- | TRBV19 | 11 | ASIGTFYNEQF
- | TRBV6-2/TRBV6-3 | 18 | ASSYGTGVLNAYSNQPQH
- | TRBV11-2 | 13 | ASSVTGTTGEKLF
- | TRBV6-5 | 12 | ASMRGTGVYEQY
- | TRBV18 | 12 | ASSPLGRGDEQY
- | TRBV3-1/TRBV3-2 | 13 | ASSLQGLVTDTQY
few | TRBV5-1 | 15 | ASSSEPRQTRNTEAF
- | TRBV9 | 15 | ASSLQGTSGGQDTQY
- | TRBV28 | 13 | ASSSLTGMRTEAF
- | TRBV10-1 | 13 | ASSDSSRRLGEQY
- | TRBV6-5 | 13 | ASNRQPEAKNIQY
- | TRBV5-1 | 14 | ASRVAGDRTNYGYT
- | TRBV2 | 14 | ASSEEVAYSNQPQH
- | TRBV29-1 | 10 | SVRQVNTEAF
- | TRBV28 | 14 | ASSIKWGGLTDTQY
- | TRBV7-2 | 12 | ASSIGQGFYEQF
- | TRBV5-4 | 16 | ASSWLAGGMMGTDTQY
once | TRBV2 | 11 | ASSEAGQGVYT
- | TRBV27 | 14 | ASTDLRRGYNSPLH
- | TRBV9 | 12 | ASSAVAGGDTIY
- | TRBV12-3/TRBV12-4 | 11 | ASSRRANTEAF
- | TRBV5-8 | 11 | ASSLARSYEQY
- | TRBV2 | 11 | ASSREKADTQY
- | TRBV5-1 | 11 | ASSLAERGEQY
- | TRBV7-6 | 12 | ASSPGSSGNTIY
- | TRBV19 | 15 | ASSMSQGAPGDTEAF
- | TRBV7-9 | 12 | ASSSRLAHNEQF
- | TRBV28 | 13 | ASSLTGTNTGELF
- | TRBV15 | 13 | ATSAPGQENEKLF
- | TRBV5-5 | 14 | ASSWGDHGTNTEAF